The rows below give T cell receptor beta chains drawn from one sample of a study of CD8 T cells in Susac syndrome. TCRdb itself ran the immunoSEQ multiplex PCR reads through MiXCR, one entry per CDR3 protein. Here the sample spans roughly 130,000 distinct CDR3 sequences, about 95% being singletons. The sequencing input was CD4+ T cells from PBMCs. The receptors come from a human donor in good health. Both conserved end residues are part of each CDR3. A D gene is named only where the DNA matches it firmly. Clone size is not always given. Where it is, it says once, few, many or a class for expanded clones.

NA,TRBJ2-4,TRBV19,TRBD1,CASTLDRLAKNIQYF,TGTGCCAGTACCCTGGACAGGCTAGCCAAAAACATTCAGTACTTC
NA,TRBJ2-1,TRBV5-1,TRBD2,CASRIQLGYTSGNEQFF,TGCGCCAGCAGGATTCAACTTGGGTACACTAGCGGTAATGAGCAGTTCTTC
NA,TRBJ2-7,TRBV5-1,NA,CASSRISSYEQYF,TGCGCCAGCAGCCGCATCAGCTCCTACGAGCAGTACTTC
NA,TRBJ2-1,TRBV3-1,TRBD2,CASSPSGLAGNEQFF,TGTGCCAGCAGCCCCTCGGGACTAGCCGGTAATGAGCAGTTCTTC
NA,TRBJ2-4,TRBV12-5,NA,CAPPYHFLAKNIQYF,TGTGCCCCCCCTTATCACTTTCTAGCCAAAAACATTCAGTACTTC
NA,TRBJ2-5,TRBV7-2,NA,CASSFGGGSGETQYF,TGTGCCAGCAGCTTCGGTGGTGGGAGTGGAGAGACCCAGTACTTC
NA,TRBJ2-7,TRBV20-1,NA,CSASKTAKGYEQYF,TGCAGTGCTAGTAAGACTGCAAAAGGATACGAGCAGTACTTC
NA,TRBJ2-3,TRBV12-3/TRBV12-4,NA,CASSPSEADTQYF,TGTGCCAGCAGCCCCTCGGAGGCGGATACGCAGTATTTT
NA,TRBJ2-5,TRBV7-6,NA,CASSLGFAFETQYF,TGTGCCAGCAGCTTAGGTTTCGCCTTCGAGACCCAGTACTTC
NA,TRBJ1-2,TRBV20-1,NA,CSAHNGYTF,TGCAGTGCCCACAATGGCTACACCTTC
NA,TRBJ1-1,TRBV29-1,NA,CSAADTGNTEAFF,TGCAGCGCAGCCGACACTGGAAACACTGAAGCTTTCTTT
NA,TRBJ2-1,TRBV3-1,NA,CASSSFRWGSSYNEQFF,TGTGCCAGCAGCTCCTTTAGGTGGGGAAGCTCCTACAATGAGCAGTTCTTC
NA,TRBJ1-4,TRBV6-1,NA,CASRALGNEKLFF,TGTGCCAGCAGGGCACTAGGAAATGAAAAACTGTTTTTT
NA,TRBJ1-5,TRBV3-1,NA,CASSQVSQNSNQPQHF,TGTGCCAGCAGCCAAGTCAGTCAGAATAGCAATCAGCCCCAGCATTTT
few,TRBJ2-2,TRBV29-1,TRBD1,CSAGRGPGTGELFF,TGCAGCGCCGGAAGGGGGCCGGGCACCGGGGAGCTGTTTTTT
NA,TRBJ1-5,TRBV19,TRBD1,CASIDRDDQPQHF,TGTGCCAGCATCGACAGGGACGACCAGCCCCAGCATTTT
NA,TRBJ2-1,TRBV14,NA,CASSQSQGAGQFF,TGTGCCAGCAGCCAATCACAAGGGGCGGGACAGTTCTTC
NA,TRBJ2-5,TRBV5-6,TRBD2,CASSFRTSGSETQYF,TGTGCCAGCAGCTTTCGGACTAGCGGTTCTGAGACCCAGTACTTC
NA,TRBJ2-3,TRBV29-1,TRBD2,CSVDGLAGGAPSTDTQYF,TGCAGCGTTGACGGCCTAGCGGGAGGGGCCCCTAGCACAGATACGCAGTATTTT
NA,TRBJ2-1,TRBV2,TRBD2,CASTGLAGTSYNEQFF,TGTGCCAGCACGGGACTAGCGGGAACCTCCTACAATGAGCAGTTCTTC
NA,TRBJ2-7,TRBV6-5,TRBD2,CASNLAGGFAYEQYF,TGTGCCAGCAATTTAGCGGGAGGATTTGCCTACGAGCAGTACTTC
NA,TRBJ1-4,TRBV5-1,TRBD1,CASRLTGGTEKLFF,TGCGCCAGCAGATTGACAGGGGGCACTGAAAAACTGTTTTTT
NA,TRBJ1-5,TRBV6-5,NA,CASSYSGRSNQPQHF,TGTGCCAGCAGTTACTCAGGGAGGAGCAATCAGCCCCAGCATTTT
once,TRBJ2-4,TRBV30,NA,CAWKRLNSLAKNIQYF,TGTGCCTGGAAGAGACTGAACTCACTAGCCAAAAACATTCAGTACTTC
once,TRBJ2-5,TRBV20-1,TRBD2,CSARDRPGLAMGETQYF,TGCAGTGCTAGAGATCGACCCGGACTAGCGATGGGAGAGACCCAGTACTTC
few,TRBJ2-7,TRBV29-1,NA,CSVEGTYEQYF,TGCAGCGTTGAGGGGACCTACGAGCAGTACTTC
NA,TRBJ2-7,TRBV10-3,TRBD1,CAISESTGGHYEQYF,TGTGCCATCAGTGAGTCGACAGGGGGCCACTACGAGCAGTACTTC
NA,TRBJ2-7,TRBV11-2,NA,CASSFGQGSLYEQYF,TGTGCCAGCAGCTTCGGGCAGGGAAGTCTTTACGAGCAGTACTTC
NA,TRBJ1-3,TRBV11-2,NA,CASSQVPQRTIYF,TGTGCCAGCTCCCAGGTCCCTCAGCGCACCATATATTTT
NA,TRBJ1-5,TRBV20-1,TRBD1,CSARRQGQPQHF,TGCAGTGCTCGAAGACAGGGACAGCCCCAGCATTTT
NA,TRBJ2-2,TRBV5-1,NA,CASSSTLMNTGELFF,TGCGCCAGCAGCTCCACCCTTATGAACACCGGGGAGCTGTTTTTT
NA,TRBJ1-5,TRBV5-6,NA,CASSRGLNNQPQHF,TGTGCCAGCAGCCGCGGACTGAATAATCAGCCCCAGCATTTT